This T cell receptor beta chain was sequenced during a study of blood T cell repertoires in COVID-19. Across the study: Some COVID-19 samples were acute and others convalescent; all came from the United States, Italy and Spain.

Only in-frame clones appear in the TCRdb table, and some are missing; sequencing was by immunoSEQ multiplex PCR. The sample contains around 82,000 clones, approximately 85% of which appear only once. It was during active infection that Seattle patients were enrolled and then longitudinally followed. V lost 2 bases, J lost 7 bases, and 21 bases stayed unmatched. The CDR3 runs 21 residues. The germline V gene has CDR1 KGHSH and CDR2 LQKENI. Sequenced material: peripheral blood. This TCR derives from a man over 45 with COVID-19, enrolled during active disease. This chain joins TRBV18 and TRBJ1-6; 9 bases fit TRBD1. CDR3 residues: CASSPARHYMGTGSRNSPLHF. The CDR3 DNA reads TGTGCCAGCTCACCAGCTCGGCACTATATGGGGACAGGGTCTAGGAATTCACCCCTCCACTTT.